One and the same sample provided the 8 T cell receptor beta chains below, sequenced in a study of tissue T cells after allogeneic stem cell transplantation. Clones were read by immunoSEQ multiplex PCR, and TCRdb kept only the in-frame ones, dropping some. Here the sample spans approximately 47,000 clones, 73% being singletons. Sequencing used sorted cells pooled from one or two spleens. These receptors all come from a pool of C57BL/6 mice in good health.

Details on this clone: Genes here carry mouse names. The DNA ends 1 residue before the CDR3 does, and the rest of the CDR3 is filled in from the germline J gene. V gene TRBV12-2 combines with J gene TRBJ1-5; tentative D call: TRBD1 (5 bases). Trimming took off 2 bases at V and 0 bases at J, with 10 bases between the two ends. CDR1 and CDR2 (germline): SGHLS, HYDKME. The CDR3 extends over 15 amino acids. The sequenced CDR3 bases are TGTGCCAGCTCTCCCTCCGGGACTAACAACCAGGCTCCGCTT. Protein product: CASSPSGTNNQAPL. The full CDR3 protein is CASSPSGTNNQAPLF.

Concerning this clone: Gene names denote mouse genes. The CDR3 end falls 1 residue outside the read, so it is completed with the germline J gene. V is TRBV4 and J is TRBJ1-1; a weak D match, TRBD1 (5 bases). Germline CDR1 and CDR2: LGHDT and YNNKQL (reference sequence). V dropped 4 bases and J dropped 4 bases, with 10 bases sitting between them. CDR3 length equals 13 residues. The DNA read from the CDR3 is TGTGCCAGCAGCTGGGGGGGTGGCACAGAAGTCTTC. Translated, it gives CASSWGGGTEVF. The entire CDR3 sequence reads CASSWGGGTEVFF.

As to this clone: Gene names and germline match the mouse. The CDR3 end falls 1 residue outside the read, so it is completed with the germline J gene. V is TRBV2 and J is TRBJ2-5, with TRBD2 identical over 10 bases. Germline values: CDR1 LGHNA, CDR2 YSYQKL. V shed 4 bases, J shed 0 bases, and the junction held 1 base outside the gene matches. This CDR3 contains 15 residues. The CDR3: CASSPTGGNQDTQYF. CDR3 DNA (partial): TGTGCCAGCAGCCCGACTGGGGGGAACCAAGACACCCAGTAC.

A note on this clone: Mouse gene names and germline throughout. The read falls 1 residue short of the CDR3 end, and the missing part is taken from the germline J gene. This chain connects TRBV31 to TRBJ2-1; 9 bases are a match to TRBD2. This CDR3 has 13 residues. Trimming removed 1 base from V and 7 bases from J; junction bases left unmatched: 2. In germline, CDR1 is GKSSPN, CDR2 SITVG. Incomplete CDR3 DNA: TGTGCCTGGAGTCGACTGGGGGAGGCTGAGCAGTTC. Encoded protein: CAWSRLGEAEQF. The whole CDR3 sequence reads CAWSRLGEAEQFF. The entire variable domain, with the rest obtained from reference TRBV31 and TRBJ2-1, is as follows: AQTIHQWPVAEIKAVGSPLSLGCTIKGKSSPNLYWYWQATGGTLQQLFYSITVGQVESVVQLNLSASRPKDDQFILSTEKLLLSHSGFYLCAWSRLGEAEQFFGPGTRLTVL.

Turning to this clone: The genes and germline here are from mouse. The CDR3 goes on 1 residue after the read ends, and that part is filled in from the germline J gene. The J gene is TRBJ2-3, the V gene TRBV31; a possible D gene is TRBD2 (7 bases). Looked up from germline, CDR1 is GKSSPN and CDR2 is SITVG. V shed 0 bases and J shed 1 base, with 11 bases lying between them. The CDR3 spans 15 residues. The CDR3 bases that were read are TGTGCCTGGAGTCTATGGGGGGCGGGTGCAGAAACGCTGTAT. It is translated as CAWSLWGAGAETLY. Given in full, the CDR3 is CAWSLWGAGAETLYF.

This clone appeared a few times. Genes and germline come from the mouse. The sample has other DNA sequences that encode this CDR3 too. The CDR3: CASSQGSSYEQYF. The sequenced part of the CDR3 DNA is TGTGCCAGCAGCCAAGGGAGCTCCTATGAACAGTAC. This chain uses TRBV2 with TRBJ2-7; D gene uncertain. The read halts 1 residue ahead of the CDR3 end, with the missing end drawn from the germline J gene. Germline values: CDR1 LGHNA, CDR2 YSYQKL. V lost 1 base, J lost 0 bases, and 4 bases lay in between. This CDR3 region has 13 residues.

Points on this clone: Mouse germline and gene names are used. The read ends 1 residue early relative to the CDR3; the germline J gene fills the gap. V gene TRBV13-3 combines with J gene TRBJ1-3, with 7 bases fitting TRBD1. The CDR3 sequence is 15 residues long. With 0 bases clipped from V and 3 bases from J, the junction kept 3 bases outside the gene matches. CDR1 is NNHDY and CDR2 is SYVADS in the germline V gene. CDR3 DNA, as far as it was read: TGTGCCAGCAGTGATGGTGACAGGGTTGGAAATACGCTCTAT. Amino acids: CASSDGDRVGNTLY. The whole CDR3 is CASSDGDRVGNTLYF.

A word on this clone: Germline and genes: mouse. CDR3 loop: CASSPTGLGVYEQYF. The part of the CDR3 DNA that was read is TGTGCCAGCAGCCCAACGGGACTGGGGGTCTATGAACAGTAC. The V call is TRBV5, the J call TRBJ2-7, with TRBD2 identical over 11 bases. The read ends 1 residue before the CDR3 terminus; that terminus is restored from the germline J gene. CDR1 LGHNA and CDR2 YNLKQL come from the germline V gene (reference sequence). Unmatched junction bases numbered 5, after V lost 4 bases and J lost 3 bases. The CDR3 loop spans 15 amino acids.